This T cell receptor beta chain is drawn from a study of radiation and T cells in renal cell carcinoma. Findings and limits, study-wide: Top tumor clonotypes rose in blood 2 weeks post-radiation, then contracted.

Some clones are missing from TCRdb's copy, which holds only in-frame ones; the method was immunoSEQ multiplex PCR. This table has 10,000 to 15,000 clones, roughly a third appearing once. As concerns this clone: Its specificity is not known.

Treatment meaning: 15 Gy SBRT to primary tumor, nephrectomy 4 weeks later. Per the germline V gene, CDR1 is SGHDT and CDR2 is YYEEEE. The V end was cut by 2 bases, the J end by 9 bases, with 13 bases between. The CDR3 is made up of 13 amino acids. This TCR derives from a man aged 60 to 69 with renal cell carcinoma. This chain connects TRBV5-6 to TRBJ2-3; possibly TRBD2 for D (5 bases). The sequences come from tumor tissue, collected from a patient whose treatment included radiotherapy and nephrectomy. The CDR3, as DNA: TGTGCCAGCAGCTTAGGACTGGGCCAAACGCAGTATTTT. It is translated as CASSLGLGQTQYF.